Each of the 17 T cell receptor beta chains below was sequenced from the same sample in a study of CXCR3-negative and CXCR3-positive naive CD8 T cells. 5' RACE that incorporated UMI labels was used to prepare the TRB cDNA libraries. Using the 5' RACE reads, TCRdb records one entry per CDR3 protein without DNA. This sample lists some 130,000 distinct CDR3 sequences; its ten largest clones have less than 0.55%. Sequences were obtained from naive CXCR3- CD8+ T cells from blood. Subset specified: CD45RO-CCR7+CD27+CD95- naive CD8+ T cells lacking CXCR3 (TNR3-). The receptors derive from a human donor in good health. Some clones in this sample may be carry-over from other donors' samples.

The chain joins TRBV7-9 to TRBJ2-1. The CDR3 is made up of 12 amino acids. The germline CDR1 and CDR2 sequences are SEHNR and FQNEAQ (reference sequence). CDR3 region: CASSSVGDEQFF.

This chain links TRBV2 with TRBJ2-7; TCRdb's D call, TRBD2, is unchecked because there is no DNA. Germline CDR1 and CDR2: SNHLY and FYNNEI. This CDR3 spans 14 amino acids. Here the CDR3 reads CASNELAGAYEQYF.

J is TRBJ2-5 and V is TRBV6-2 or TRBV6-3; the D gene TCRdb calls, TRBD2, cannot be checked with no DNA. Germline V CDR1 and CDR2: MNHEY, SVGEGT. The CDR3 sequence is 15 residues long. CDR3 region: CASGLAGNPMETQYF.

V is TRBV7-9 and J is TRBJ2-1; TCRdb's D gene call, TRBD1, goes unchecked for lack of DNA. This CDR3 region has 12 residues. CDR1 SEHNR and CDR2 FQNEAQ come from the germline V gene (reference sequence). This CDR3 is CASANTGGEQFF.

The V and J genes are TRBV7-8 and TRBJ2-7; as DNA is missing, the TRBD1 call by TCRdb cannot be tested. The CDR3 length is 16 residues. Germline lookup yields CDR1 SGHVS and CDR2 FQNEAQ. CDR3: CASRTAPGRDTVEQYF.

The chain carries TRBV29-1 and TRBJ1-6; there is no DNA to check the TCRdb D call of TRBD1. The CDR3 covers 14 residues. Germline values: CDR1 SQVTM, CDR2 ANQGSEA. The CDR3 sequence is CSVTGQGVGSPLHF.

V is TRBV6-5 and J is TRBJ2-5; checking the TCRdb D call of TRBD2 is not possible without DNA. The CDR3 extends over 16 amino acids. Germline lookup yields CDR1 MNHEY and CDR2 SVGAGI. This CDR3 is CASSYTAGGRQETQYF.

The genes are TRBV15 and TRBJ2-1; lacking DNA, the TRBD1 call made by TCRdb goes unchecked. Germline assignment: CDR1 LNHNV and CDR2 YYDKDF (reference sequence). CDR3 length: 17 amino acids. The CDR3 loop reads CATSRDWGGGTLSEQFF.

This chain links TRBV5-1 with TRBJ2-3; TCRdb designates TRBD2, a call that cannot be tested without DNA. This CDR3 contains 17 residues. The germline CDR1 and CDR2 sequences are SGHRS and YFSETQ. The CDR3 here is CASSLVTSGGDRDTQYF.

The V and J genes are TRBV4-1 and TRBJ2-1. CDR3 length equals 15 residues. Germline lookup yields CDR1 MGHRA and CDR2 YSYEKL. CDR3 sequence: CASSPVAGPYNEQFF.

The V gene is TRBV29-1, the J gene TRBJ2-7; TCRdb selects TRBD2, and the lack of DNA leaves this call unchecked. The CDR3 contains 18 residues. Germline V lookup: CDR1 SQVTM, CDR2 ANQGSEA. CDR3: CSVRWTGDGTSGSNEQYF.

The chain joins TRBV12-3 or TRBV12-4 to TRBJ2-1. CDR3 size: 13 residues. CDR3 loop: CASSLVLTEEQFF.

The chain uses TRBV4-1 and TRBJ2-5; as DNA is missing, the TRBD1 call by TCRdb cannot be tested. The germline V gene has CDR1 MGHRA and CDR2 YSYEKL. This CDR3 is 13 amino acids long. CDR3 amino acids: CASSRGGPETQYF.

This chain connects TRBV7-9 to TRBJ2-3; the TRBD1 assignment by TCRdb is unverifiable without DNA. The CDR3 is 16 amino acids. Germline V gene data show CDR1 as SEHNR and CDR2 as FQNEAQ (reference sequence). CDR3 region: CASSILGGSGTDTQYF.

J is TRBJ2-7 and V is TRBV7-9; checking the TCRdb D call of TRBD1 is not possible without DNA. This CDR3 is 15 amino acids long. The germline V gene encodes CDR1 SEHNR and CDR2 FQNEAQ (reference sequence). The CDR3 is CASSSWTGSKNEQYF. The complete variable domain, with remaining parts taken from reference TRBV7-9 and TRBJ2-7, reads DTGVSQNPRHKITKRGQNVTFRCDPISEHNRLYWYRQTLGQGPEFLTYFQNEAQLEKSRLLSDRFSAERPKGSFSTLEIQRTEQGDSAMYLCASSSWTGSKNEQYFGPGTRLTVT.

This rearrangement joins TRBV28 to TRBJ1-4; as DNA is missing, the TRBD1 call by TCRdb cannot be tested. CDR3 size: 15 residues. From germline, CDR1 is MDHEN and CDR2 SYDVKM. CDR3 sequence: CASSSMSAGDEKLFF.

V and J are TRBV6-2 or TRBV6-3 and TRBJ1-2; TCRdb's D call, TRBD1, is unchecked because there is no DNA. This CDR3 has 14 residues. Germline V lookup: CDR1 MNHEY, CDR2 SVGEGT. Here the CDR3 reads CASSGAQAAEGYTF.